The clone carrying this TCR beta chain was seen a single time. The data were taken from a study of cytomegalovirus exposure and HLA in healthy donors. Germline assignment: CDR1 MGHRA and CDR2 YSYEKL. CDR3 size: 16 residues. The PCR used 60 Vbeta and 13 Jbeta primers. Authors' methods: An analysis that came later counted some 85 million unique TCR beta chains, 10 million to 11 million shared. Some clones are missing from TCRdb's copy, which holds only in-frame ones; the method was immunoSEQ multiplex PCR. V and J calls and clone size follow that table, whereas D and trimming were derived from the DNA. Seen here are over 100,000 clones, around 74% observed once, and the top ten hold 4% to 5.5%.

The TCR sequence derives from a man under 40 in good health and CMV-seropositive. V usage is TRBV4-1 and J usage is TRBJ2-5, with 7 bases matching TRBD2. The J call may be wrong; the DNA end is better matched by TRBJ2-7. The sequenced sample consisted of PBMCs. CDR3 sequence: CASSLLYERGLYEQYF. The CDR3, as DNA: TGCGCCAGCAGCCTCCTTTACGAGCGGGGCCTCTACGAGCAGTACTTC.